This entry lists 15 T cell receptor beta chains sequenced from one sample in a study of blood T cells in healthy people across ages. Combining a sample-barcoded 5' primer with a J-beta primer mix, a second PCR ran for 7 to 11 cycles. TCRdb re-derived calls from the 5' RACE reads in MiXCR, one entry per CDR3 protein. The table shows some 1.5 million distinct CDR3 sequences, with about 45% occurring only once. The sample taken for sequencing was blood. These receptors all come from a woman under 30 in good health.

The rearrangement uses TRBV3-1 and TRBJ2-3; D gene ambiguous. The CDR3 is 15 amino acids. CDR1 and CDR2 (germline): LGHDT, YNNKEL (reference sequence). Trimming left V 3 bases short and J 4 bases short, with 14 bases between. CDR3 in amino acids: CASSQSFLGADTQYF. As DNA, the CDR3 is TGTGCCAGCAGCCAGTCTTTTTTAGGAGCAGATACGCAGTATTTT.

Worth noting for this clonotype: The junction departs from the called germline gene at one end, perhaps through a read error. The chain links TRBV30 to TRBJ1-1; TRBD1 matches 7 bases. There are 12 residues in the CDR3. Per the germline V gene, CDR1 is GTSNPN and CDR2 is SVGIG (reference sequence). This CDR3 reads CAGSDRQGEAFF. CDR3 DNA: TGTGCCGGGAGTGACAGACAGGGTGAAGCTTTCTTT. Supplemented by reference TRBV30 and TRBJ1-1, the full variable domain reads SQTIHQWPATLVQPVGSPLSLECTVEGTSNPNLYWYRQAAGRGLQLLFYSVGIGQISSEVPQNLSASRPQDRQFILSSKKLLLSDSGFYLCAGSDRQGEAFFGQGTRLTVV.

This clonotype was observed a single time. The chain recombines TRBV2 with TRBJ1-4; D unresolved. CDR1 SNHLY and CDR2 FYNNEI come from the germline V gene. Trimming cost V 6 bases and J 4 bases, with 9 bases left between them. The CDR3 has 13 amino acids. CDR3 sequence: CASSPTFNEKLFF. The CDR3 coding sequence is TGTGCCAGCAGCCCTACCTTTAATGAAAAACTGTTTTTT.

The chain joins TRBV12-3 or TRBV12-4 to TRBJ2-7; D call uncertain. The J call may be mistaken, given a closer DNA end match to TRBJ2-5. The CDR3 extends over 14 amino acids. CDR3 bases: TGTGCCAGCAGTTTAGCTTTTAGGTTGGAGACCCAGTACTTC. Translation gives CASSLAFRLETQYF.

This clonotype was seen a handful of times. V gene TRBV7-2 combines with J gene TRBJ2-1, with a possible D match to TRBD2 (6 bases). Trimming took off 4 bases at V and 5 bases at J, with 24 bases between the two ends. Germline V CDR1 and CDR2: SGHTA, FQGNSA. The CDR3 covers 18 residues. The chain's CDR3 is CASSSAWGERPFHNEQFF. The CDR3 bases are TGTGCCAGCAGCTCTGCTTGGGGGGAAAGACCCTTCCACAATGAGCAGTTCTTC.

This clonotype was picked up a small number of times. The chain has TRBV20-1 and TRBJ2-3; tentative D call: TRBD2 (5 bases). The CDR3 has 15 residues. Germline values: CDR1 DFQATT, CDR2 SNEGSKA (reference sequence). V shed 0 bases and J shed 0 bases, with 10 bases lying between them. Here the CDR3 reads CSARDRGPSTDTQYF. The CDR3 DNA reads as TGCAGTGCTAGAGATCGGGGTCCTAGCACAGATACGCAGTATTTT.

This clonotype has a count of ten or more. The V gene is TRBV20-1, the J gene TRBJ1-2, with 7 nucleotides matching TRBD1. Germline lookup yields CDR1 DFQATT and CDR2 SNEGSKA (reference sequence). With V trimmed by 4 bases and J by 8 bases, 10 bases remained unmatched. The CDR3 spans 13 residues. The CDR3 region is CSANDRVGGGYTF. The CDR3 nucleotides read TGCAGTGCTAACGACAGGGTCGGAGGAGGCTACACCTTC.

This clonotype has a handful of counts. The rearrangement joins TRBV20-1 to TRBJ2-7; either TRBD1 or TRBD2 may supply D (5 bases each). Trimming left V 4 bases short and J 1 base short, with 11 bases between. The CDR3 extends over 13 amino acids. Germline V gene lookup returns CDR1 DFQATT and CDR2 SNEGSKA (reference sequence). The chain's CDR3 is CSATGTTSYEQYF. The CDR3, as DNA: TGCAGTGCTACCGGGACGACGTCCTACGAGCAGTACTTC.

This clonotype was picked up many times. One end of the junction does not line up with germline, which may come from a read error. The V and J genes are TRBV5-1 and TRBJ2-7, with TRBD2 matching 8 bases. Germline assignment: CDR1 SGHRS and CDR2 YFSETQ. CDR3 length: 13 amino acids. CDR3 coding DNA: TGTGCCAGCAGCTTAGCGGGGTCCTACGAGCAGTACTTC. It codes for CASSLAGSYEQYF. Full variable domain (missing parts from reference TRBV5-1 and TRBJ2-7): KAGVTQTPRYLIKTRGQQVTLSCSPISGHRSVSWYQQTPGQGLQFLFEYFSETQRNKGNFPGRFSGRQFSNSRSEMNVSTLELGDSALYLCASSLAGSYEQYFGPGTRLTVT.

V and J are TRBV6-6 and TRBJ1-1, with D unclear. Trimming cost V 0 bases and J 1 base, with 12 bases left between them. Germline V CDR1 and CDR2: MNHNY, SVGAGI (reference sequence). CDR3 length: 16 amino acids. The DNA of the CDR3 is TGTGCCAGCAGTTACTCGATTTACAGAAAGAACACTGAAGCTTTCTTT. Translated, it gives CASSYSIYRKNTEAFF.

This clonotype was seen only a few times. The DNA of the CDR3 is TGCAGTGTACAGGCCCACACCGGGGAGCTGTTTTTT. It encodes CSVQAHTGELFF. The chain links TRBV20-1 to TRBJ2-2, with D possibly being TRBD1 (5 bases). CDR3 length equals 12 residues. Germline loops: CDR1 DFQATT, CDR2 SNEGSKA (reference sequence). Trimming pared 7 bases from V and 3 bases from J, leaving 9 bases between.

This sequence joins TRBV6-5 and TRBJ2-2; no clear D gene. The CDR3 runs 15 residues. Germline assignment: CDR1 MNHEY and CDR2 SVGAGI. V gave up 0 bases and J gave up 6 bases, with 11 bases separating them. The CDR3 DNA is TGTGCCAGCAGTTACTCGATTCTGGGTTCCGGGGAGCTGTTTTTT. Encoded protein: CASSYSILGSGELFF.

The chain combines TRBV2 with TRBJ1-5; D is uncertain. Trimming removed 1 base at V and 4 bases at J, with 5 bases between. This CDR3 has 13 amino acids. The germline gives CDR1 SNHLY, CDR2 FYNNEI. The CDR3 coding sequence is TGTGCCAGCAGTGAAGGATGGAATCAGCCCCAGCATTTT. It specifies CASSEGWNQPQHF.

This clonotype was recorded many times. One end of the junction does not line up with germline, which may come from a read error. The rearrangement links TRBV7-3 to TRBJ2-1; 8 bases line up with TRBD2. This CDR3 is built from 15 residues. The germline gives CDR1 SGHTA, CDR2 FQGTGA. For the CDR3, the DNA is TGCGCCAGCAGCTTGATAGCGGGATCCTACAATGAGCAGTTCTTC. Encoded protein: CASSLIAGSYNEQFF.

The V and J genes are TRBV29-1 and TRBJ2-4; D gene uncertain. Germline assignment: CDR1 SQVTM and CDR2 ANQGSEA. Deletions cut 1 base from V and 0 bases from J, with 10 bases between. The CDR3 totals 15 residues. CDR3: CSVEVDLLAKNIQYF. The CDR3 region has the DNA TGCAGCGTTGAAGTAGACCTGTTAGCCAAAAACATTCAGTACTTC.